This T cell receptor (beta chain) originates from a study of blood T cell repertoires in COVID-19. Under the authors' procedure: Amplification with reference gene primers provided the estimates of nucleated cell counts. Profiling relied on immunoSEQ multiplex PCR, and the TCRdb table lists in-frame clones only, not all of them. V and J calls plus clone size are reproduced from that table; the DNA served to infer D and trimming. The table lists 40,000 or so clones, 75% to 90% of them singletons, with roughly 9.5% in the top ten. There are 13 residues in the CDR3. Germline V gives CDR1 WNHNN, CDR2 SYGVQD (reference sequence). V lost 3 bases to trimming and J lost 7 bases, with 7 bases between them.

The receptor's source is a man aged 30 to 39 with active or convalescent COVID-19. The specimen sequenced was peripheral blood. This sequence joins TRBV10-1 and TRBJ1-6; D remains unclear. Written as DNA, the CDR3 is TGCGCCAGCAGTGAAGGCGGGAATTCACCCCTCCACTTT. Its protein is CASSEGGNSPLHF.